Below, 12 T cell receptor beta chains from the same sample are listed, as sequenced in a study of cytomegalovirus exposure and HLA in healthy donors. Primers: 60 Vbeta forward and 13 Jbeta reverse. The repertoire was sequenced with immunoSEQ multiplex PCR; TCRdb's copy has only in-frame clones and lacks some. The table shows about 140,000 clones, with around four fifths occurring only once. Sequencing used PBMCs. The receptors shown here come from a man aged 40-49 years in good health and CMV-seronegative.

The V gene is TRBV5-6, the J gene TRBJ2-3; D remains unclear. This CDR3 has 14 amino acids. V lost 4 bases to trimming and J lost 0 bases, with 9 bases between them. Germline V gene lookup returns CDR1 SGHDT and CDR2 YYEEEE. Here the CDR3 reads CASSPTGSTDTQYF. The DNA of the CDR3 is TGTGCCAGCAGCCCGACTGGCAGCACAGATACGCAGTATTTT.

The J gene is TRBJ2-3, the V gene TRBV5-3; D possibly corresponds to TRBD1 (5 bases). TRBV5-3 is identified as an open reading frame with a role that is uncertain. The CDR3 contains 14 residues. V lost 3 bases and J lost 1, with 9 bases in between. For the CDR3, the DNA is TGTGCCAGAAGCTCCAGGGTGGGCACAGATACGCAGTATTTT. This encodes CARSSRVGTDTQYF.

The chain uses TRBV7-2 and TRBJ2-1; 10 nucleotides line up with TRBD2. The CDR3 length is 16 residues. With 4 bases clipped from V and 2 bases from J, the junction kept 5 bases outside the gene matches. Per the germline V gene, CDR1 is SGHTA and CDR2 is FQGNSA. The CDR3 bases are TGTGCCAGCAGCTCGACCCTAGCGGGGGCCTACAATGAGCAGTTCTTC. Its protein product is CASSSTLAGAYNEQFF.

In regard to this clone: Other DNA sequences of this sample code for an identical CDR3. The chain is built from TRBV6-1 and TRBJ2-3, with 15 bases that match TRBD2. V lost 4 bases and J lost 6; bases outside the gene matches: 2. Per the germline V gene, CDR1 is MNHNS and CDR2 is SASEGT. This CDR3 has 15 residues. The CDR3 is CASSGTSGGADTQYF. The CDR3 nucleotides read TGTGCCAGCAGTGGGACTAGCGGGGGGGCTGATACGCAGTATTTT.

The chain links TRBV7-9 to TRBJ1-4, with D perhaps TRBD1 (5 bases). The V end was cut by 8 bases, the J end by 7 bases, with 14 bases between. The CDR3 consists of 13 residues. Germline assignment: CDR1 SEHNR and CDR2 FQNEAQ (reference sequence). In nucleotides, the CDR3 is TGTGCCAGCTCACTCGGAGGGGCTGAAAAACTGTTTTTT. Its protein is CASSLGGAEKLFF. Full variable domain (outside the CDR3, taken from reference TRBV7-9 and TRBJ1-4): DTGVSQNPRHKITKRGQNVTFRCDPISEHNRLYWYRQTLGQGPEFLTYFQNEAQLEKSRLLSDRFSAERPKGSFSTLEIQRTEQGDSAMYLCASSLGGAEKLFFGSGTQLSVL.

The chain joins TRBV7-9 to TRBJ2-5; maybe TRBD2 (6 bases). The CDR3 runs 14 residues. CDR1 and CDR2 (germline): SEHNR, FQNEAQ (reference sequence). V lost 3 bases to trimming and J lost 4 bases, with 12 bases between them. CDR3 amino acids: CASSLGDFLETQYF. The CDR3 DNA follows: TGTGCCAGCAGCTTGGGGGACTTCCTAGAGACCCAGTACTTC.

This chain links TRBV5-1 with TRBJ2-3; 7 bases line up with TRBD2. Germline CDR1 SGHRS, CDR2 YFSETQ. The CDR3 covers 16 residues. Trimming at V came to 1 base and at J to 0 bases, leaving 5 bases not matched to a gene. The CDR3: CASSLIPSGSTDTQYF. The CDR3 DNA reads as TGCGCCAGCAGCTTGATCCCTAGCGGTAGCACAGATACGCAGTATTTT.

This clone was found a few times. This chain uses TRBV7-9 with TRBJ2-1, with D perhaps matching TRBD1 (6 bases). CDR3 size: 15 residues. CDR1 and CDR2 from the germline V gene are SEHNR and FQNEAQ (reference sequence). Trimming removed 1 base from V and 5 bases from J, with 12 bases in between. In nucleotides, the CDR3 is TGTGCCAGCAGCTTAGAACCAGGGGCACACAATGAGCAGTTCTTC. The encoded protein is CASSLEPGAHNEQFF.

Points on this clone: One junction end disagrees with the germline gene, perhaps due to a read error. The rearrangement links TRBV7-2 to TRBJ2-1; TRBD2 matches at 14 bases. Per the germline V gene, CDR1 is SGHTA and CDR2 is FQGNSA. This CDR3 region has 12 residues. The CDR3 DNA sequence: TGTGCCAGCAGCTTTGGACTAGCGGGAGGCCTCTTC. Its translation: CASSFGLAGGLF.

This clone was seen a few times. The chain has TRBV18 and TRBJ2-1; 7 bases align to TRBD2. V shed 6 bases and J 2 bases; nucleotides not matched to a gene: 16. CDR1 is KGHSH, CDR2 LQKENI, per germline. CDR3 length: 18 residues. The CDR3 DNA reads as TGTGCCAGCTCCAGACTCCGACCGGGAGGTGTAACCTACAATGAGCAGTTCTTC. Protein: CASSRLRPGGVTYNEQFF. The full variable domain, with the rest looked up from reference TRBV18 and TRBJ2-1, is NAGVMQNPRHLVRRRGQEARLRCSPMKGHSHVYWYRQLPEEGLKFMVYLQKENIIDESGMPKERFSAEFPKEGPSILRIQQVVRGDSAAYFCASSRLRPGGVTYNEQFFGPGTRLTVL.

The chain has TRBV2 and TRBJ2-6, with 7 positions matching TRBD1. Germline V CDR1 and CDR2: SNHLY, FYNNEI. The CDR3 loop spans 17 amino acids. V lost 3 bases to trimming and J lost 0 bases; unmatched junction nucleotides: 5. The CDR3 loop reads CASSDGTASSGANVLTF. CDR3 DNA sequence: TGTGCCAGCAGTGACGGGACAGCGTCCTCTGGGGCCAACGTCCTGACTTTC. Full variable domain (outside the CDR3, taken from reference TRBV2 and TRBJ2-6): EPEVTQTPSHQVTQMGQEVILRCVPISNHLYFYWYRQILGQKVEFLVSFYNNEISEKSEIFDDQFSVERPDGSNFTLKIRSTKLEDSAMYFCASSDGTASSGANVLTFGAGSRLTVL.

The chain combines TRBV5-6 with TRBJ2-1, with 8 bases aligning to TRBD1. Germline V gene sequence: CDR1 SGHDT, CDR2 YYEEEE. The CDR3 consists of 14 residues. The J segment lost 3 bases and the V segment lost 4 bases, leaving 3 bases of the junction unmatched. The CDR3 sequence is CASSPQGDYNEQFF. In DNA form, the CDR3 reads TGTGCCAGCAGCCCACAGGGGGACTACAATGAGCAGTTCTTC. Looking up the rest from reference TRBV5-6 and TRBJ2-1 gives the full variable domain: DAGVTQSPTHLIKTRGQQVTLRCSPKSGHDTVSWYQQALGQGPQFIFQYYEEEERQRGNFPDRFSGHQFPNYSSELNVNALLLGDSALYLCASSPQGDYNEQFFGPGTRLTVL.